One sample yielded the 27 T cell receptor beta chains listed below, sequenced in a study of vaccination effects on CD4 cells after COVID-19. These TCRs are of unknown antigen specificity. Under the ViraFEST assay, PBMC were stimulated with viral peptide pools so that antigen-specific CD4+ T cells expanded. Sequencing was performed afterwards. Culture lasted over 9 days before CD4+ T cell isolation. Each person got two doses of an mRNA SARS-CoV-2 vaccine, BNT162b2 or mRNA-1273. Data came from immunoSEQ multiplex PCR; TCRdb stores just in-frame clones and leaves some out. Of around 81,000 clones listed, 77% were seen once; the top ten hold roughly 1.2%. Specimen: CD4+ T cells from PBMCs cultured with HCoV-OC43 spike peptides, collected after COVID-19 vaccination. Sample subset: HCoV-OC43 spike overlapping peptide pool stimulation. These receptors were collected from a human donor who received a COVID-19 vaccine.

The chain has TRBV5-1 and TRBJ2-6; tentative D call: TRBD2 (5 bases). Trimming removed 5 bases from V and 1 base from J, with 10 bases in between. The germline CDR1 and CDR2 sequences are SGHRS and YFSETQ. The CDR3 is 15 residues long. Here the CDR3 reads CASRNGVSGANVLTF. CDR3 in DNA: TGCGCCAGCAGGAACGGGGTATCTGGGGCCAACGTCCTGACTTTC.

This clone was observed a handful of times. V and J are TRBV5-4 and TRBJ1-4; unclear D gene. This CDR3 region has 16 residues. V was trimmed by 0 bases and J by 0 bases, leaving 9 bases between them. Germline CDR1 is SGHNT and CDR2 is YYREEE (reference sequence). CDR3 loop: CASSLGTFATNEKLFF. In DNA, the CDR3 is TGTGCCAGCAGCTTGGGAACCTTCGCAACTAATGAAAAACTGTTTTTT.

Here the CDR3 reads CASTPGVAGQETQYF. The CDR3 region has the DNA TGTGCCAGCACCCCAGGAGTAGCGGGGCAAGAGACCCAGTACTTC. This chain links TRBV6-5 with TRBJ2-5; TRBD2 matches at 8 bases. V lost 7 bases, J lost 2 bases, and 9 bases stayed unmatched. Per the germline V gene, CDR1 is MNHEY and CDR2 is SVGAGI. The length of the CDR3 is 15 residues.

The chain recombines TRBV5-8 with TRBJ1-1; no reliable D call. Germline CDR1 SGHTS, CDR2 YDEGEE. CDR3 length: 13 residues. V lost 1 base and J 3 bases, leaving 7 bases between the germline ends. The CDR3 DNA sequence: TGTGCCAGCAGCTTGATGCGAGACACTGAAGCTTTCTTT. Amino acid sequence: CASSLMRDTEAFF.

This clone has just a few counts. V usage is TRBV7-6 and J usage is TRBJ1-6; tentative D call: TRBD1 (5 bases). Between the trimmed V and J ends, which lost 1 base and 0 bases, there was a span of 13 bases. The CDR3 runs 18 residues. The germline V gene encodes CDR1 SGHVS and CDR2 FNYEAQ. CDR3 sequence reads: CASSLEGPGSSYNSPLHF. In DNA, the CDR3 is TGTGCCAGCAGCTTAGAAGGGCCAGGGAGCTCCTATAATTCACCCCTCCACTTT. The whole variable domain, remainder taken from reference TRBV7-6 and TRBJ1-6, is GAGVSQSPRYKVTKRGQDVALRCDPISGHVSLYWYRQALGQGPEFLTYFNYEAQQDKSGLPNDRFSAERPEGSISTLTIQRTEQRDSAMYRCASSLEGPGSSYNSPLHFGNGTRLTVT.

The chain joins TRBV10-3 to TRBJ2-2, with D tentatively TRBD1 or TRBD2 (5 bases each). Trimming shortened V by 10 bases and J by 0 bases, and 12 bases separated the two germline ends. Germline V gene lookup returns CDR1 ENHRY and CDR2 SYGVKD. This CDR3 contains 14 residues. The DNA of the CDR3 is TGTGCCACCGGGGACGGCGCGAACACCGGGGAGCTGTTTTTT. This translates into CATGDGANTGELFF.

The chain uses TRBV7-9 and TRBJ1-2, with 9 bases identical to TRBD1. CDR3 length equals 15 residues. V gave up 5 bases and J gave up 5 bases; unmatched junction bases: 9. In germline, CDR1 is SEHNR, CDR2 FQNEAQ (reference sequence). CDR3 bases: TGTGCCAGCAGCGAGTGGGACAGGGTATCGTATGGCTACACCTTC. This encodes CASSEWDRVSYGYTF.

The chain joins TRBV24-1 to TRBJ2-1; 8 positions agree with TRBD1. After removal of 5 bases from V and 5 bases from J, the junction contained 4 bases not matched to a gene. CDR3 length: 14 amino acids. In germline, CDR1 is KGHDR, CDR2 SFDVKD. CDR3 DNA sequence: TGTGCCACCAGTGCTGGACAGGGCAACAATGAGCAGTTCTTC. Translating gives CATSAGQGNNEQFF.

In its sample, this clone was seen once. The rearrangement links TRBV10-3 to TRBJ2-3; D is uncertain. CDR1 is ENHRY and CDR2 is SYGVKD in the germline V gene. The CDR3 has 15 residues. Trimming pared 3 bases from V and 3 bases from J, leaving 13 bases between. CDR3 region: CAISEGVVVTDTQYF. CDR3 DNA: TGTGCCATCAGTGAAGGTGTGGTAGTTACAGATACGCAGTATTTT.

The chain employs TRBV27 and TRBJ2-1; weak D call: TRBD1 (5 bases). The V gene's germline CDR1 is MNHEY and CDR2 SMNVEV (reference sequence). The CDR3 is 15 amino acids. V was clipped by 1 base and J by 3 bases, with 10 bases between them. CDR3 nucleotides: TGTGCCAGCAGTTTATTGGACACTAACTACAATGAGCAGTTCTTC. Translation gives CASSLLDTNYNEQFF.

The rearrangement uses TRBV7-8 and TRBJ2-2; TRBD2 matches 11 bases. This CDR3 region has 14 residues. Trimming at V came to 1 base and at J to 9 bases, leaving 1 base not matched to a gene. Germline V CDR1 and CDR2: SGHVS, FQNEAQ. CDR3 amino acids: CASSLGLAGRELFF. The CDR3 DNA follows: TGTGCCAGCAGCTTAGGACTAGCGGGGAGGGAGCTGTTTTTT.

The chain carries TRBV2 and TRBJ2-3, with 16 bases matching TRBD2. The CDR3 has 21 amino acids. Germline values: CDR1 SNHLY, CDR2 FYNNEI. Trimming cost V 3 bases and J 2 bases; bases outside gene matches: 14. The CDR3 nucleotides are TGTGCCAGCAGTGATCCGGGACTAGCGGGGGGGCCGATTATGACCACAGATACGCAGTATTTT. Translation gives CASSDPGLAGGPIMTTDTQYF.

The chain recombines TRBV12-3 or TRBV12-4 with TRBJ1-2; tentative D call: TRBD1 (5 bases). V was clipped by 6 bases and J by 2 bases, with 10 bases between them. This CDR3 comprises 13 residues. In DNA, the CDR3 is TGTGCCAGCAGCCGACAGCCAAACTATGGCTACACCTTC. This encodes CASSRQPNYGYTF.

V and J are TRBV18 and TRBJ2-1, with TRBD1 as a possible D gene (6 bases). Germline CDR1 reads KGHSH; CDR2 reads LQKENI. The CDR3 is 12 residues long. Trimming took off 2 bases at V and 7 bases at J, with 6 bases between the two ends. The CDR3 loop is CASSPDRNEQFF. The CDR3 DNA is TGTGCCAGCTCACCAGACAGGAATGAGCAGTTCTTC.

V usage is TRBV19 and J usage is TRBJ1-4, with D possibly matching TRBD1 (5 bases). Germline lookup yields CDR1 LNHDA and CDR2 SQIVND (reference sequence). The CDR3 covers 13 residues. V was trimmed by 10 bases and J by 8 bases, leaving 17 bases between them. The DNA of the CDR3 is TGTGCCACCCATCGACAGAATAGGGAAAAACTGTTTTTT. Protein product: CATHRQNREKLFF.

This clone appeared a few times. CDR3 residues: CASSPGPDRAGSPLHF. In DNA, the CDR3 is TGTGCCAGCAGTCCCGGACCCGACAGGGCAGGGTCACCCCTCCACTTT. The chain couples TRBV6-6 to TRBJ1-6; 7 bases are shared with TRBD1. Germline V CDR1 and CDR2: MNHNY, SVGAGI (reference sequence). With 5 bases clipped from V and 10 bases from J, the junction kept 14 bases outside the gene matches. CDR3 size: 16 residues.

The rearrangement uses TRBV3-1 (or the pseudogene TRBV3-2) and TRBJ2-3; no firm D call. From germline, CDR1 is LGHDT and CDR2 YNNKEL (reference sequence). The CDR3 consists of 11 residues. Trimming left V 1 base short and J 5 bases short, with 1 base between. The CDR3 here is CASSQVDTQYF. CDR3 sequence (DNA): TGTGCCAGCAGCCAAGTAGATACGCAGTATTTT.

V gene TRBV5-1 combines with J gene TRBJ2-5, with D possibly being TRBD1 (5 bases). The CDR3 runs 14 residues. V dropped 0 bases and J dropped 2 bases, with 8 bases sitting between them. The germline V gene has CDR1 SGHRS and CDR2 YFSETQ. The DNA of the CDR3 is TGCGCCAGCAGCTTGGAGGGGTGGCAAGAGACCCAGTACTTC. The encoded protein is CASSLEGWQETQYF.

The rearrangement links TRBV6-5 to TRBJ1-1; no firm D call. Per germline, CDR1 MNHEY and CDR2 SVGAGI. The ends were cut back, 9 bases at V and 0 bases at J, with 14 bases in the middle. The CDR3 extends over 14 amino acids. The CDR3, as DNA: TGTGCCAGTACGCCGGAGCGGCTGAACACTGAAGCTTTCTTT. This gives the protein CASTPERLNTEAFF.

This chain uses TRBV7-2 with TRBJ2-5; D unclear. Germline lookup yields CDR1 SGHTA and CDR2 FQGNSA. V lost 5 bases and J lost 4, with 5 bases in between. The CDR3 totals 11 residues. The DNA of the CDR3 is TGTGCCAGCAGCGTCGGAGAGACCCAGTACTTC. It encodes CASSVGETQYF. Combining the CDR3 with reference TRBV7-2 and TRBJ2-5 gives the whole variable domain GAGVSQSPSNKVTEKGKDVELRCDPISGHTALYWYRQSLGQGLEFLIYFQGNSAPDKSGLPSDRFSAERTGGSVSTLTIQRTQQEDSAVYLCASSVGETQYFGPGTRLLVL.

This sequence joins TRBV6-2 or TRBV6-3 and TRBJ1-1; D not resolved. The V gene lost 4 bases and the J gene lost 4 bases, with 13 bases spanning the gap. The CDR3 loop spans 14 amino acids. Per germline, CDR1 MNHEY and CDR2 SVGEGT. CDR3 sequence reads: CASSFGGSATEAFF. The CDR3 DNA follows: TGTGCCAGCAGTTTCGGTGGGTCGGCCACTGAAGCTTTCTTT.

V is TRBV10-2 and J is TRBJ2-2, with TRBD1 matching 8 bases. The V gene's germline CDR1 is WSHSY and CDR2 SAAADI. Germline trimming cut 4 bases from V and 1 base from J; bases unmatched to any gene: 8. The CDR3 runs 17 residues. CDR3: CASSVDTGTGNTGELFF. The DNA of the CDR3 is TGCGCCAGCAGTGTTGATACCGGGACAGGGAACACCGGGGAGCTGTTTTTT.

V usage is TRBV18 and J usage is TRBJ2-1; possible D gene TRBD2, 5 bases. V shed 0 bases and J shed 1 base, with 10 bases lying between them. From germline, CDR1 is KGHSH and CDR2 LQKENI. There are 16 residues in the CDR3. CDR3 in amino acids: CASSPPTGWSYNEQFF. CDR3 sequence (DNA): TGTGCCAGCTCACCACCTACGGGGTGGTCCTACAATGAGCAGTTCTTC.

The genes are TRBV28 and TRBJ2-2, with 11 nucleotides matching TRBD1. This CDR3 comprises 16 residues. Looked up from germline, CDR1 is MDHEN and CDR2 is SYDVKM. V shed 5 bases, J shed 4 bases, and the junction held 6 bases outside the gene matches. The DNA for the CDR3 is TGTGCCAGCAGTCGAACCGGGACAGGGGGCACCGGGGAGCTGTTTTTT. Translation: CASSRTGTGGTGELFF.

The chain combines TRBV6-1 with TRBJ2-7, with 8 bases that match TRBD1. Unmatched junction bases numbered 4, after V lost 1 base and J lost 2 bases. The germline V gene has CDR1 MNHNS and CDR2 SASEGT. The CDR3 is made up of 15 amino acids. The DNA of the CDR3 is TGTGCCAGCAGTGAAGAGAGACAGGGGCCCTACGAGCAGTACGTC. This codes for CASSEERQGPYEQYV.

CDR3 DNA: TGCGCCAGCAGCCAAGATGTGGACCCGAACTATGGCTACACCTTC. Translating it yields CASSQDVDPNYGYTF. The V gene is TRBV4-3, the J gene TRBJ1-2; D not resolved. The CDR3 is made up of 15 amino acids. Germline CDR1 is LGHNA and CDR2 is YSLEER. V lost 0 bases and J lost 2, with 10 bases in between.

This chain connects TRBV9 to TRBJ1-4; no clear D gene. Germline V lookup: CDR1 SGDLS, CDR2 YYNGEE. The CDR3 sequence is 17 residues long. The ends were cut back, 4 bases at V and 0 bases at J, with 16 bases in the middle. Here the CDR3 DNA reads TGTGCCAGCAGCCCGGGTGGAGCGGGTGCAACTAATGAAAAACTGTTTTTT. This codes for CASSPGGAGATNEKLFF.